What follows are 15 T cell receptor beta chains derived from one specimen sequenced in a study of spatial heterogeneity in lung cancer. Regarding the study as a whole: Higher tumor mutation counts went along with higher counts of expanded intratumoral alpha and beta TCRs.

Specified time point: sample taken at primary tumor resection. TCRdb independently ran MiXCR on the 5' RACE reads; one entry per CDR3 protein. The table has fewer than 10,000 distinct CDR3 sequences, 5% seen once. For these receptors, no antigen is known. Sequencing was performed on lung tumor tissue, taken at surgery. The receptors come from a female donor with early-stage non-small cell lung cancer.

Many counts were recorded for this clonotype. CDR3 sequence reads: CASSIVRGSDEQFF. The CDR3 coding sequence is TGTGCCAGTAGTATAGTCCGGGGTTCGGATGAGCAGTTCTTC. The rearrangement uses TRBV19 and TRBJ2-1, with D perhaps matching TRBD2 (5 bases). The CDR3 sequence is 14 residues long. CDR1 and CDR2 from the germline V gene are LNHDA and SQIVND (reference sequence). V lost 1 base, J lost 8 bases, and 12 bases lay in between.

This clonotype showed up many times. This chain uses TRBV12-3 or TRBV12-4 with TRBJ2-7; TRBD2 might be the D (6 bases). The V and J ends lost 5 bases and 3 bases respectively, with 26 bases between them. CDR3 size: 18 residues. The CDR3 loop is CASSPQRRGGREVYEQYF. The CDR3 DNA is TGTGCCAGCAGTCCCCAGCGTAGGGGAGGTAGAGAGGTCTACGAGCAGTACTTC.

This clonotype is labeled medium-sized (0.01 to 0.1%). The chain couples TRBV29-1 to TRBJ2-2; TRBD1 is a possible D gene (6 bases). The CDR3 contains 13 residues. CDR1 and CDR2 (germline): SQVTM, ANQGSEA. V gave up 7 bases and J gave up 6 bases, with 15 bases separating them. The CDR3 bases are TGCAGCGGGATTTGGGGGCTCGCCGGGGAGCTGTTTTTT. Translating gives CSGIWGLAGELFF.

This clonotype is medium-sized. J is TRBJ2-1 and V is TRBV6-5, with 8 bases that match TRBD1. V gave up 4 bases and J gave up 5 bases; unmatched junction bases: 4. CDR1 is MNHEY and CDR2 is SVGAGI in the germline V gene. This CDR3 comprises 14 residues. The CDR3 nucleotides read TGTGCCAGCAGTTTCGGGACAGGTGACAATGAGCAGTTCTTC. Encoded protein: CASSFGTGDNEQFF.

This clonotype is medium-sized in the sample. J is TRBJ2-1 and V is TRBV27, with D hard to call. Trimming removed 2 bases at V and 7 bases at J, with 6 bases between. Germline lookup yields CDR1 MNHEY and CDR2 SMNVEV (reference sequence). The CDR3 consists of 12 residues. This CDR3 reads CASSLMGNEQFF. The CDR3 nucleotides are TGTGCCAGCAGTTTAATGGGTAATGAGCAGTTCTTC.

This clonotype came up many times. The rearrangement joins TRBV6-1 to TRBJ1-1; tentatively, D is TRBD1 (6 bases). CDR1 and CDR2 from the germline V gene are MNHNS and SASEGT. This CDR3 is 11 amino acids long. In DNA, the CDR3 is TGTGTACTGGACAGAGCCGATTGGGCTTTCTTT. It specifies CVLDRADWAFF.

This clonotype was detected ten times or more. The chain combines TRBV28 with TRBJ2-3; D remains ambiguous. With 4 bases removed from V and 0 bases from J, the gap between germline ends came to 5 bases. Germline lookup yields CDR1 MDHEN and CDR2 SYDVKM. The CDR3 totals 13 residues. CDR3: CASSWTSTDTQYF. The CDR3 DNA sequence: TGTGCCAGCAGTTGGACCAGCACAGATACGCAGTATTTT.

This clonotype has ten or more counts. V is TRBV12-3 or TRBV12-4 and J is TRBJ2-6; D ambiguous. V was trimmed by 2 bases and J by 7 bases, leaving 6 bases between them. The CDR3 contains 13 residues. CDR3 DNA sequence: TGTGCCAGCAGTTTATCAGCAGCCAACGTCCTGACTTTC. Translating gives CASSLSAANVLTF.

This clonotype was observed many times. The V and J genes are TRBV2 and TRBJ2-2; the match to TRBD2 covers 7 bases. In germline, CDR1 is SNHLY, CDR2 FYNNEI. This CDR3 has 14 amino acids. V dropped 5 bases and J dropped 3; count of bases not matched to a gene: 3. In nucleotides, the CDR3 is TGTGCCAGCAGTAGGGAGGGCGACACCGGGGAGCTGTTTTTT. It yields the protein CASSREGDTGELFF.

This clonotype appeared many times. The chain has TRBV2 and TRBJ1-2; D remains ambiguous. CDR3 length: 13 amino acids. The germline V gene has CDR1 SNHLY and CDR2 FYNNEI. V lost 4 bases and J 10 bases, leaving 16 bases between the germline ends. This CDR3 reads CASSGPSAISYTF. For the CDR3, the DNA is TGTGCCAGCAGTGGTCCCAGTGCGATATCCTACACCTTC.

The J gene is TRBJ2-3, the V gene TRBV5-1; D not resolved. Trimming took off 0 bases at V and 2 bases at J, with 7 bases between the two ends. The germline gives CDR1 SGHRS, CDR2 YFSETQ. The CDR3 runs to 14 residues. Here the CDR3 reads CASSLALNTDTQYF. Here the CDR3 DNA reads TGCGCCAGCAGCTTGGCCTTGAACACAGATACGCAGTATTTT.

Many counts were recorded for this clonotype. The chain has TRBV7-9 and TRBJ2-4, with 9 bases identical to TRBD1. V trimming: 4 bases; J trimming: 0 bases; junction bases outside the gene matches: 13. CDR3 length: 19 residues. Germline-derived CDR1 and CDR2 are SEHNR and FQNEAQ (reference sequence). In DNA, the CDR3 is TGTGCCAGCAGCTCGGGAACAGGGGGCGATCCCCTAGCCAAAAACATTCAGTACTTC. It is translated as CASSSGTGGDPLAKNIQYF.

In the case of this clonotype: This clone may be a read error of a much larger clone one base away. The chain has TRBV5-1 and TRBJ1-2, with 7 positions matching TRBD1. Germline CDR1 and CDR2: SGHRS and YFSETQ. The CDR3 spans 13 residues. CDR3 DNA sequence: TGCGCCAGCAGCTCGGACAGGCTGGGGGGCTACAACTTC. Its translation is CASSSDRLGGYNF.

This clonotype is labeled as medium-sized. The chain is built from TRBV29-1 and TRBJ1-6, with D unclear. CDR3 length: 14 amino acids. The ends were cut back, 4 bases at V and 8 bases at J, with 15 bases in the middle. Germline V CDR1 and CDR2: SQVTM, ANQGSEA. The CDR3 region has the DNA TGCAGCGTTGGGGCCGGAAATCCGGATTCACCCCTCCACTTT. Its protein is CSVGAGNPDSPLHF.

By sample share, this clonotype is medium-sized (0.01 to 0.1%). The genes are TRBV28 and TRBJ1-2, with TRBD1 matching over 8 bases. The CDR3 has 16 amino acids. Trimming cost V 6 bases and J 0 bases; bases outside gene matches: 9. Looked up from germline, CDR1 is MDHEN and CDR2 is SYDVKM. The CDR3 sequence is CASSRTGQGTNYGYTF. In DNA form, the CDR3 reads TGTGCCAGCAGCCGTACCGGACAGGGAACTAACTATGGCTACACCTTC.